This record looks at one T cell receptor beta chain sequence and its context. Antigen unknown. The data belong to a study of CD8+ T cells in alopecia areata. Whole-study findings and limits: It was lesional scalp, especially alopecia totalis/universalis, that showed higher clonality than normal scalp.

As the sequencing template, cDNA was produced by extracting RNA and reverse transcribing it. The repertoire was sequenced with immunoSEQ multiplex PCR; TCRdb's copy has only in-frame clones and lacks some. The sample has about 140,000 clones, 55% to 65% seen once. With 1 base clipped from V and 0 bases from J, the junction kept 12 bases outside the gene matches. The CDR3 is 20 amino acids. Germline CDR1 LGHNA, CDR2 YNFKEQ. The chain couples TRBV4-2 to TRBJ2-4; TRBD2 matches at 10 bases. Sequenced sample: CD4+ T cells sorted from blood. The sequence derives from a human donor in good health. CDR3 in amino acids: CASSQVGLAGARGAKNIQYF. The CDR3 bases are TGTGCCAGCAGCCAAGTTGGGCTAGCGGGAGCCCGAGGAGCCAAAAACATTCAGTACTTC.